The 27 T cell receptor beta chains presented below share a single source sample, sequenced in a study of CD8+CD57+ T cells in acquired aplastic anemia. TCR beta VDJ and CDR3 profiles were obtained from a genomic DNA template. TCRdb analysed the reads with MiXCR anew, one entry per CDR3 protein. The table includes about 190,000 distinct CDR3 sequences, roughly half detected once. Sequencing was done on a sample of sorted CD4+, CD8+, or CD8+CD57+ T cells (not recorded which) from PBMCs. Receptor source: a human donor in good health, serving as a control.

This clonotype was seen repeatedly, ten times or more. The chain couples TRBV7-2 to TRBJ1-1; maybe TRBD1 (6 bases). The V and J ends lost 5 bases and 1 base respectively, with 17 bases between them. The CDR3 consists of 16 residues. The V gene's germline CDR1 is SGHTA and CDR2 FQGNSA. The CDR3 sequence is CASSQRGRLANTEAFF. In DNA form, the CDR3 reads TGTGCCAGCAGCCAGCGGGGGCGATTAGCGAACACTGAAGCTTTCTTT.

V and J are TRBV4-1 and TRBJ2-5; the D call may be TRBD1 or TRBD2 (5 bases each). CDR1 and CDR2 (germline): MGHRA, YSYEKL. Trimming took 0 bases from V and 5 from J, leaving 16 bases between them. The CDR3 runs to 16 residues. The CDR3 sequence is CASSQERDRSLETQYF. Written as DNA, the CDR3 is TGCGCCAGCAGCCAAGAGAGGGACCGCAGCTTGGAGACCCAGTACTTC.

Details on this clonotype: This clone may be a read error of a much larger clone one base away. The chain couples TRBV6-5 to TRBJ2-3; tentative D call: TRBD2 (8 bases). CDR3 length: 14 amino acids. Germline-derived CDR1 and CDR2 are MNHEY and SVGAGI. The CDR3 loop is CASSPQRGTDAQYF. The CDR3 DNA reads as TGTGCCAGCAGTCCGCAGCGGGGGACAGATGCGCAGTATTTT.

The table lists this clonotype with a few counts. A much more abundant neighbour one base away suggests this may be a read error. This sequence joins TRBV12-3 or TRBV12-4 and TRBJ2-2, with 7 nucleotides matching TRBD2. V lost 2 bases to trimming and J lost 4 bases; unmatched junction nucleotides: 4. The length of the CDR3 is 15 residues. This chain's CDR3 is CASSLRLAATGELFF. The DNA of the CDR3 is TGTGCCAGCAGTTTACGCCTAGCGGCCACCGGGGAGCTGTTTTTT.

The rearrangement joins TRBV18 to TRBJ2-2; 7 positions agree with TRBD1. CDR1 is KGHSH and CDR2 is LQKENI in the germline V gene. The CDR3 consists of 16 residues. V lost 4 bases, J lost 0 bases, and 5 bases stayed unmatched. CDR3 nucleotide sequence: TGTGCCAGCTCACAACCGGGACAGTCGAACACCGGGGAGCTGTTTTTT. Protein product: CASSQPGQSNTGELFF. Drawing the rest from reference TRBV18 and TRBJ2-2, the complete variable domain is NAGVMQNPRHLVRRRGQEARLRCSPMKGHSHVYWYRQLPEEGLKFMVYLQKENIIDESGMPKERFSAEFPKEGPSILRIQQVVRGDSAAYFCASSQPGQSNTGELFFGEGSRLTVL.

This clonotype was detected a few times. The genes are TRBV2 and TRBJ1-2; D not resolved. CDR3 size: 12 residues. V lost 7 bases and J lost 7, with 13 bases in between. Per germline, CDR1 SNHLY and CDR2 FYNNEI. The CDR3 DNA is TGTGCCAGCACCGCAGAGCCCAGTGGCTACACCTTC. Its translation is CASTAEPSGYTF.

This clonotype was picked up many times. J is TRBJ1-2 and V is TRBV4-2; perhaps TRBD1 as D (5 bases). Per the germline V gene, CDR1 is LGHNA and CDR2 is YNFKEQ. CDR3 size: 15 residues. V lost 1 base and J 4 bases, leaving 13 bases between the germline ends. In nucleotides, the CDR3 is TGTGCCAGCAGCCAAGGACATGATCAGGGCTATGGCTACACCTTC. Translated: CASSQGHDQGYGYTF.

This chain connects TRBV10-3 to TRBJ2-7; 10 nucleotides line up with TRBD1. The germline gives CDR1 ENHRY, CDR2 SYGVKD. The CDR3 is made up of 17 amino acids. The J segment lost 5 bases and the V segment lost 4 bases, leaving 14 bases of the junction unmatched. The CDR3 loop is CAISVQTGTGVLHEQYF. Written as DNA, the CDR3 is TGTGCCATCAGTGTTCAAACAGGGACAGGGGTGTTGCACGAGCAGTACTTC.

This clonotype was seen repeatedly, ten times or more. A junction end diverges from the germline sequence, so it may reflect a read error. V gene TRBV20-1 combines with J gene TRBJ2-7; D may be TRBD1 or TRBD2 (5 bases each). CDR1 DFQATT and CDR2 SNEGSKA come from the germline V gene (reference sequence). The CDR3 covers 13 residues. CDR3 region: CSASNPSGPRGEF. Written as DNA, the CDR3 is TGCAGTGCTAGTAACCCATCCGGACCCCGAGGGGAGTTC.

This clonotype has a single count. V gene TRBV2 combines with J gene TRBJ2-3, with 10 bases aligning to TRBD2. Trimming at V came to 5 bases and at J to 3 bases, leaving 5 bases not matched to a gene. CDR1 SNHLY and CDR2 FYNNEI come from the germline V gene. This CDR3 has 15 amino acids. The CDR3 nucleotides read TGTGCCAGCAGTCCCGGGACTAGCGTTACAGATACGCAGTATTTT. Amino acids: CASSPGTSVTDTQYF.

This clonotype was counted only a few times. V and J are TRBV25-1 and TRBJ2-5, with 9 bases lining up with TRBD2. Trimming cost V 1 base and J 4 bases; bases outside gene matches: 1. The CDR3 consists of 14 residues. Per germline, CDR1 MGHDK and CDR2 SYGVNS. The CDR3 sequence: CASSESLAGETQYF. Written as DNA, the CDR3 is TGTGCCAGCAGTGAATCACTAGCGGGAGAGACCCAGTACTTC.

This clonotype was seen ten or more times. The chain has TRBV11-2 and TRBJ1-2; D gene ambiguous. Looked up from germline, CDR1 is SGHAT and CDR2 is FQNNGV. The CDR3 covers 14 residues. The V end was cut by 5 bases, the J end by 6 bases, with 16 bases between. CDR3 loop: CASSLQAIRDGYTF. CDR3 sequence (DNA): TGTGCCAGCAGCCTACAAGCTATACGCGATGGCTACACCTTC. Drawing the rest from reference TRBV11-2 and TRBJ1-2, the complete variable domain is EAGVAQSPRYKIIEKRQSVAFWCNPISGHATLYWYQQILGQGPKLLIQFQNNGVVDDSQLPKDRFSAERLKGVDSTLKIQPAKLEDSAVYLCASSLQAIRDGYTFGSGTRLTVV.

V gene TRBV5-6 combines with J gene TRBJ2-7; 7 bases map to TRBD1. Germline values: CDR1 SGHDT, CDR2 YYEEEE. This CDR3 has 16 amino acids. V was pared by 2 bases and J by 2 bases, with 10 bases of the junction left unmatched. Written as DNA, the CDR3 is TGTGCCAGCAGCTTATATGACAGGGACAGCACCTACGAGCAGTACTTC. Protein: CASSLYDRDSTYEQYF.

The chain carries TRBV20-1 and TRBJ1-2; D not resolved. Trimming took off 6 bases at V and 6 bases at J, with 14 bases between the two ends. The V gene's germline CDR1 is DFQATT and CDR2 SNEGSKA (reference sequence). The CDR3 spans 12 residues. CDR3 coding DNA: TGCAGTGCCCCTGCGGGCTTGGATGGCTACACCTTC. This sequence encodes CSAPAGLDGYTF.

The chain carries TRBV29-1 and TRBJ1-1; tentative D call: TRBD1 (5 bases). Germline-derived CDR1 and CDR2 are SQVTM and ANQGSEA. Trimming took off 5 bases at V and 0 bases at J, with 10 bases between the two ends. This CDR3 contains 13 residues. CDR3 protein: CSVSEGMNTEAFF. The CDR3 DNA follows: TGCAGCGTTTCGGAGGGGATGAACACTGAAGCTTTCTTT. The full variable domain, in which reference TRBV29-1 and TRBJ1-1 provide the parts outside the CDR3, is SAVISQKPSRDICQRGTSLTIQCQVDSQVTMMFWYRQQPGQSLTLIATANQGSEATYESGFVIDKFPISRPNLTFSTLTVSNMSPEDSSIYLCSVSEGMNTEAFFGQGTRLTVV.

This clonotype was seen many times. The chain is built from TRBV28 and TRBJ1-1, with 9 bases that match TRBD1. Trimming removed 2 bases from V and 7 bases from J; junction bases left unmatched: 5. The CDR3 has 14 residues. The germline V gene has CDR1 MDHEN and CDR2 SYDVKM. This CDR3 is CASSLLTGGYEAFF. The CDR3 DNA is TGTGCCAGCAGTTTACTAACAGGGGGCTATGAAGCTTTCTTT.

This chain connects TRBV6-1 to TRBJ2-7; the match to TRBD1 covers 7 bases. Trimming at V came to 5 bases and at J to 0 bases, leaving 16 bases not matched to a gene. The V gene's germline CDR1 is MNHNS and CDR2 SASEGT. The CDR3 spans 18 residues. The CDR3 is CASSTATGALISSYEQYV. The CDR3, as DNA: TGTGCCAGCAGTACTGCCACAGGGGCCCTTATCAGCTCCTACGAGCAGTACGTC.

In its sample, this clonotype was seen a few times. The chain links TRBV14 to TRBJ1-1; no reliable D call. Trimming shortened V by 4 bases and J by 3 bases, and 24 bases separated the two germline ends. The CDR3 is 18 amino acids. CDR1 is SGHDN and CDR2 is FVKESK in the germline V gene. The CDR3 sequence is CASSRFREPARADTEAFF. The CDR3, as DNA: TGTGCCAGCAGCCGATTCCGGGAGCCGGCACGGGCGGACACTGAAGCTTTCTTT.

The rearrangement uses TRBV25-1 and TRBJ1-1, with 8 bases identical to TRBD1. Germline V gene sequence: CDR1 MGHDK, CDR2 SYGVNS. V lost 9 bases and J lost 1; bases outside the gene matches: 1. This CDR3 contains 12 residues. CDR3 amino acids: CASGTGNTEAFF. The CDR3 DNA reads as TGTGCCAGTGGGACAGGGAACACTGAAGCTTTCTTT.

V and J are TRBV3-1 and TRBJ2-7; TRBD1 matches 7 bases. V lost 4 bases and J lost 3; bases outside the gene matches: 12. The germline V gene encodes CDR1 LGHDT and CDR2 YNNKEL (reference sequence). CDR3 length: 16 residues. The CDR3 nucleotides read TGTGCCAGCAGCCGATCTTCACAGGGGACCCTCTACGAGCAGTACTTC. Translating it yields CASSRSSQGTLYEQYF.

The chain carries TRBV7-8 and TRBJ1-6; TRBD1 matches at 8 bases. The germline gives CDR1 SGHVS, CDR2 FQNEAQ. The CDR3 totals 17 residues. Trimming took 5 bases from V and 11 from J; bases not matched to a gene: 17. The CDR3 loop reads CASSPGGRTGLYPPLHF. CDR3 nucleotide sequence: TGTGCCAGCAGCCCTGGGGGCCGGACAGGGCTCTATCCACCCCTCCACTTT.

Many counts were recorded for this clonotype. J is TRBJ2-7 and V is TRBV30; 7 bases align to TRBD1. With 0 bases clipped from V and 9 bases from J, the junction kept 11 bases outside the gene matches. Germline values: CDR1 GTSNPN, CDR2 SVGIG (reference sequence). The CDR3 runs 14 residues. This CDR3 is CAWSVWDRGVGQYF. The CDR3 coding sequence is TGTGCCTGGAGTGTATGGGACAGAGGAGTCGGGCAGTACTTC.

The chain couples TRBV20-1 to TRBJ1-4; TRBD1 is a possible D gene (6 bases). CDR3 size: 16 residues. Germline-derived CDR1 and CDR2 are DFQATT and SNEGSKA (reference sequence). V lost 5 bases, J lost 7 bases, and 23 bases lay in between. Here the CDR3 DNA reads TGCAGTGCTGGTGGGACCAGCGGGGGGCCTGGTGAAAAACTGTTTTTT. The encoded protein is CSAGGTSGGPGEKLFF.

The V gene is TRBV10-2, the J gene TRBJ1-1; D remains ambiguous. V was trimmed by 7 bases and J by 5 bases, leaving 8 bases between them. The length of the CDR3 is 11 residues. Germline V gene lookup returns CDR1 WSHSY and CDR2 SAAADI. The CDR3 sequence is CASNAGTEAFF. DNA for the CDR3: TGCGCCAGCAACGCCGGGACTGAAGCTTTCTTT.

The gene calls are TRBV19 and TRBJ1-2; 7 nucleotides agree with TRBD1. The CDR3 sequence is 12 residues long. J lost 4 bases, V lost 11 bases, and 7 bases had no gene match. The germline V gene has CDR1 LNHDA and CDR2 SQIVND (reference sequence). CDR3 sequence reads: CASGTVAYGYTF. Here the CDR3 DNA reads TGTGCCTCGGGGACAGTTGCCTATGGCTACACCTTC. Complete variable domain (other parts from reference TRBV19 and TRBJ1-2): DGGITQSPKYLFRKEGQNVTLSCEQNLNHDAMYWYRQDPGQGLRLIYYSQIVNDFQKGDIAEGYSVSREKKESFPLTVTSAQKNPTAFYLCASGTVAYGYTFGSGTRLTVV.

This clonotype was recorded many times. The J gene is TRBJ2-4, the V gene TRBV6-5; 8 bases are a match to TRBD2. The trim removed 2 bases at V and 5 bases at J, leaving 5 bases unmatched. Germline V gene sequence: CDR1 MNHEY, CDR2 SVGAGI. The CDR3 spans 15 residues. CDR3: CASSYGGGTENIQYF. The CDR3 DNA is TGTGCCAGCAGTTACGGCGGGGGGACGGAAAACATTCAGTACTTC.

This clonotype was detected many times. In DNA, the CDR3 is TGTGCCAGCAGTTCCGGACAGTTCACAGATACGCAGTATTTT. This encodes CASSSGQFTDTQYF. The chain employs TRBV6-6 and TRBJ2-3, with D possibly matching TRBD1 (6 bases). CDR3 size: 14 residues. Germline CDR1 MNHNY, CDR2 SVGAGI (reference sequence). V lost 4 bases and J 2 bases, leaving 10 bases between the germline ends.